The rows below give T cell receptor beta chains drawn from one sample of a study of identical twins. TCRdb called the 5' RACE reads again in MiXCR, with one record for every CDR3 protein. The sample has about 660,000 distinct CDR3 sequences; under 9% are singletons. These sequences were also reported in another study, on yellow fever vaccine responses in identical twins.

The sequencing sample was made of PBMCs. The receptor set was obtained from a young woman in good health. Both conserved end residues are part of each CDR3. A D gene is named only where the DNA matches it firmly. Clone size appears in some rows only: once, few, many, or a class for an expanded clone.

j_call: TRBJ2-5; clone_size: few; d_call: .; v_call: TRBV5-1; cdr3_aa: CASSLEWGVLETQYF; cdr3_nt: TGCGCCAGCAGCTTGGAATGGGGAGTCCTGGAGACCCAGTACTTC
j_call: TRBJ2-7; clone_size: .; d_call: .; v_call: TRBV7-2; cdr3_aa: CASSLVPQESYEQYF; cdr3_nt: TGTGCCAGCAGCTTAGTTCCGCAGGAAAGCTACGAGCAGTACTTC
j_call: TRBJ2-7; clone_size: many; d_call: .; v_call: TRBV27; cdr3_aa: CASSSGRSSYEQYF; cdr3_nt: TGTGCCAGCAGTTCGGGGAGGAGCTCCTACGAGCAGTACTTC
j_call: TRBJ1-2; clone_size: .; d_call: .; v_call: TRBV30; cdr3_aa: CAWSGQSSRGGYTF; cdr3_nt: TGTGCCTGGAGTGGACAGTCCTCTAGAGGTGGCTACACCTTC
j_call: TRBJ2-7; clone_size: .; d_call: TRBD1; v_call: TRBV28; cdr3_aa: CASSLPNLTGPREQYF; cdr3_nt: TGTGCCAGCAGTTTACCAAACCTGACAGGGCCGAGGGAGCAGTACTTC
j_call: TRBJ2-2; clone_size: few; d_call: .; v_call: TRBV6-1; cdr3_aa: CASRFSGYTGELFF; cdr3_nt: TGTGCCAGCAGATTTAGCGGCTACACCGGGGAGCTGTTTTTT
j_call: TRBJ2-7; clone_size: .; d_call: .; v_call: TRBV15; cdr3_aa: CATSRPPLYEQYF; cdr3_nt: TGTGCCACCAGCAGACCCCCACTCTACGAGCAGTACTTC
j_call: TRBJ2-1; clone_size: many; d_call: TRBD2; v_call: TRBV5-1; cdr3_aa: CASSYGLAGGNEQFF; cdr3_nt: TGCGCCAGCAGCTACGGACTAGCGGGGGGGAATGAGCAGTTCTTC
j_call: TRBJ2-3; clone_size: many; d_call: .; v_call: TRBV5-5; cdr3_aa: CASSLSRGTDTQYF; cdr3_nt: TGTGCCAGCAGCTTAAGCAGGGGCACAGATACGCAGTATTTT
j_call: TRBJ2-1; clone_size: few; d_call: .; v_call: TRBV25-1; cdr3_aa: CASSESRGTNNEQFF; cdr3_nt: TGTGCCAGCAGTGAGTCCCGGGGGACGAACAATGAGCAGTTCTTC
j_call: TRBJ2-3; clone_size: many; d_call: .; v_call: TRBV2; cdr3_aa: CASNPQVTPDTQYF; cdr3_nt: TGTGCCAGCAACCCACAGGTTACCCCAGATACGCAGTATTTT
j_call: TRBJ2-3; clone_size: many; d_call: .; v_call: TRBV5-1; cdr3_aa: CASSLISQRARADTQYF; cdr3_nt: TGCGCCAGCAGCCTCATCTCCCAGCGGGCTAGGGCAGATACGCAGTATTTT
j_call: TRBJ2-7; clone_size: .; d_call: TRBD1; v_call: TRBV11-2; cdr3_aa: CASSPRQGQQYF; cdr3_nt: TGTGCCAGCAGCCCTCGACAGGGCCAGCAGTACTTC
j_call: TRBJ2-7; clone_size: few; d_call: TRBD2; v_call: TRBV7-8; cdr3_aa: CASSLSTSEKSSYEQYF; cdr3_nt: TGTGCCAGCAGCTTAAGTACTAGCGAGAAAAGCTCCTACGAGCAGTACTTC
j_call: TRBJ2-3; clone_size: many; d_call: .; v_call: TRBV24-1; cdr3_aa: CATSGGTGRPTDTQYF; cdr3_nt: TGTGCCACCAGTGGAGGAACGGGCAGGCCCACAGATACGCAGTATTTT
j_call: TRBJ1-2; clone_size: .; d_call: .; v_call: TRBV29-1; cdr3_aa: CSVAGLAGEDYGYTF; cdr3_nt: TGCAGCGTTGCAGGGTTAGCAGGGGAGGACTATGGCTACACCTTC
j_call: TRBJ2-5; clone_size: .; d_call: TRBD2; v_call: TRBV7-2; cdr3_aa: CASSLLAGGEGTQYF; cdr3_nt: TGTGCCAGCAGCTTACTAGCGGGAGGCGAAGGGACCCAGTACTTC
j_call: TRBJ2-7; clone_size: .; d_call: TRBD2; v_call: TRBV20-1; cdr3_aa: CSARDSGGEQYF; cdr3_nt: TGCAGTGCTAGAGATTCGGGAGGTGAGCAGTACTTC
j_call: TRBJ2-5; clone_size: few; d_call: TRBD1; v_call: TRBV6-2/TRBV6-3; cdr3_aa: CASSPGGPHQETQYF; cdr3_nt: TGTGCCAGCAGTCCAGGGGGTCCACACCAAGAGACCCAGTACTTC
j_call: TRBJ2-7; clone_size: .; d_call: .; v_call: TRBV7-8; cdr3_aa: CASSLETGAGGPYEQYF; cdr3_nt: TGTGCCAGCAGCTTAGAAACAGGAGCTGGAGGGCCTTACGAGCAGTACTTC
j_call: TRBJ2-1; clone_size: few; d_call: TRBD2; v_call: TRBV6-5; cdr3_aa: CASSYTPLAGQGDEQFF; cdr3_nt: TGTGCCAGCAGTTATACGCCACTAGCGGGGCAAGGGGATGAGCAGTTCTTC
j_call: TRBJ2-7; clone_size: .; d_call: .; v_call: TRBV4-3; cdr3_aa: CASSQDSLARPYF; cdr3_nt: TGCGCCAGCAGCCAAGATTCCCTAGCGAGGCCGTACTTC
j_call: TRBJ2-5; clone_size: .; d_call: .; v_call: TRBV27; cdr3_aa: CASSHPLGETQYF; cdr3_nt: TGTGCCAGCAGTCACCCCCTGGGGGAGACCCAGTACTTC
j_call: TRBJ2-7; clone_size: .; d_call: .; v_call: TRBV28; cdr3_aa: CASGQGNYEQYF; cdr3_nt: TGTGCCAGTGGGCAGGGCAACTACGAGCAGTACTTC
j_call: TRBJ1-1; clone_size: .; d_call: .; v_call: TRBV2; cdr3_aa: CASSDWHPRDIMNTEAFF; cdr3_nt: TGTGCCAGCAGTGACTGGCATCCGAGGGATATTATGAACACTGAAGCTTTCTTT
j_call: TRBJ2-3; clone_size: .; d_call: .; v_call: TRBV29-1; cdr3_aa: CSAPISTDTQYF; cdr3_nt: TGCAGCGCCCCGATCAGCACAGATACGCAGTATTTT
j_call: TRBJ2-5; clone_size: many; d_call: TRBD2; v_call: TRBV28; cdr3_aa: CASSKIGTSGRQETQYF; cdr3_nt: TGTGCCAGCAGTAAGATCGGGACTAGCGGGAGACAAGAGACCCAGTACTTC
j_call: TRBJ1-2; clone_size: few; d_call: .; v_call: TRBV20-1; cdr3_aa: CSASTGVYGYTF; cdr3_nt: TGCAGTGCTAGCACCGGCGTCTATGGCTACACCTTC
j_call: TRBJ2-5; clone_size: few; d_call: .; v_call: TRBV2; cdr3_aa: CASSGEGSGETQYF; cdr3_nt: TGTGCCAGCAGTGGTGAAGGGTCGGGGGAGACCCAGTACTTC
j_call: TRBJ2-1; clone_size: .; d_call: .; v_call: TRBV27; cdr3_aa: CASLRNNEQFF; cdr3_nt: TGTGCCAGTTTGAGGAACAATGAGCAGTTCTTC
j_call: TRBJ2-1; clone_size: .; d_call: TRBD2; v_call: TRBV6-5; cdr3_aa: CASSYSSGLVNEQFF; cdr3_nt: TGTGCCAGCAGTTACTCGTCGGGACTAGTTAATGAGCAGTTCTTC
j_call: TRBJ2-7; clone_size: few; d_call: .; v_call: TRBV14; cdr3_aa: CASSPVDSRFYEQYF; cdr3_nt: TGTGCCAGCAGCCCCGTCGACAGCCGCTTCTACGAGCAGTACTTC
j_call: TRBJ2-3; clone_size: many; d_call: .; v_call: TRBV12-3/TRBV12-4; cdr3_aa: CASTSSDTQYF; cdr3_nt: TGTGCCAGCACCAGTAGCGATACGCAGTATTTT
j_call: TRBJ2-7; clone_size: many; d_call: TRBD2; v_call: TRBV5-1; cdr3_aa: CASSGTSGSKGQYF; cdr3_nt: TGCGCCAGCAGCGGAACTAGCGGCTCCAAAGGGCAGTACTTC
j_call: TRBJ1-1; clone_size: many; d_call: .; v_call: TRBV6-2/TRBV6-3; cdr3_aa: CASITDGRVTEAFF; cdr3_nt: TGTGCCAGCATTACGGATGGGAGGGTCACGGAGGCTTTCTTT
j_call: TRBJ2-7; clone_size: .; d_call: TRBD2; v_call: TRBV7-2; cdr3_aa: CASRDSGRVVEQYF; cdr3_nt: TGTGCCAGCCGAGATAGCGGGAGGGTCGTCGAGCAGTACTTC
j_call: TRBJ2-2; clone_size: .; d_call: TRBD2; v_call: TRBV9; cdr3_aa: CASSVGASGSPTTGELFF; cdr3_nt: TGTGCCAGCAGCGTAGGAGCTAGCGGGAGTCCCACCACCGGGGAGCTGTTTTTT
j_call: TRBJ2-7; clone_size: many; d_call: TRBD1; v_call: TRBV4-1; cdr3_aa: CASSQTTGSSYEQYF; cdr3_nt: TGCGCCAGCAGCCAAACGACAGGGAGCTCCTACGAGCAGTACTTC
j_call: TRBJ2-3; clone_size: .; d_call: .; v_call: TRBV20-1; cdr3_aa: CSAGSGPNTQYF; cdr3_nt: TGCAGTGCTGGTAGCGGACCAAATACGCAGTATTTT
j_call: TRBJ2-5; clone_size: few; d_call: .; v_call: TRBV5-4; cdr3_aa: CASSLALQQETQYF; cdr3_nt: TGTGCCAGCAGCTTGGCGCTTCAGCAAGAGACCCAGTACTTC
j_call: TRBJ2-3; clone_size: few; d_call: .; v_call: TRBV5-1; cdr3_aa: CASSSGDGSTDTQYF; cdr3_nt: TGCGCCAGCAGCTCGGGGGACGGATCCACAGATACGCAGTATTTT
j_call: TRBJ2-3; clone_size: .; d_call: TRBD2; v_call: TRBV11-2; cdr3_aa: CASSFSGGWQDTQYF; cdr3_nt: TGTGCCAGCAGCTTTAGCGGGGGGTGGCAAGATACGCAGTATTTT